The rows below give T cell receptor beta chains drawn from one sample of a study of blood T cell repertoires in COVID-19. Sequencing used immunoSEQ multiplex PCR; TCRdb keeps in-frame clones, though not all of them. The sample yields a few hundred thousand clones, 88% seen once. The specimen sequenced was PBMCs or T cells enriched from blood (not recorded which). The source is a woman in her thirties or forties with acute COVID-19. Each CDR3 is given with its conserved first and last residue. The order of the fields is J gene, V gene, D gene, clone size, CDR3 protein, CDR3 DNA. A D gene is named only where the DNA matches it firmly. A row's size may be missing; if present it is once, few, many or a size class.

TRBJ1-2	TRBV2	TRBD1	NA	CASNPQGEVGYTF	TGTGCCAGCAATCCCCAGGGGGAGGTTGGCTACACCTTC
TRBJ2-7	TRBV7-2	TRBD2	once	CASSLSGSLYEQYF	TGTGCCAGCAGCCTAAGCGGGAGCCTCTACGAGCAGTACTTC
TRBJ1-3	TRBV5-1	NA	NA	CASSLGGTLSGNTIYF	TGCGCCAGCAGCTTGGGTGGGACACTTTCTGGAAACACCATATATTTT
TRBJ1-2	TRBV7-2	NA	NA	CASSPGLSYGYTF	TGTGCCAGCAGCCCAGGCTTGTCCTATGGCTACACCTTC
TRBJ2-1	TRBV20-1	TRBD1	NA	CSASRGGWDNEQFF	TGCAGTGCTAGTCGAGGGGGCTGGGACAATGAGCAGTTCTTC
TRBJ2-7	TRBV19	TRBD1	NA	CASSGQGFPEQYF	TGTGCCAGTTCGGGACAGGGATTCCCCGAGCAGTACTTC
TRBJ2-3	TRBV9	NA	NA	CASSVVGEGTDTQYF	TGTGCCAGCAGCGTAGTGGGGGAGGGCACAGATACGCAGTATTTT
TRBJ1-5	TRBV12-3/TRBV12-4	NA	NA	CASSWRAGQPQHF	TGTGCCAGCAGCTGGAGGGCGGGTCAGCCCCAGCATTTT
TRBJ2-7	TRBV25-1	NA	NA	CASSVGGNSYEQYF	TGTGCCAGCAGTGTAGGCGGGAACTCCTACGAGCAGTACTTC
TRBJ1-2	TRBV27	NA	NA	CASSPITGPYYYGYTF	TGTGCCAGCAGTCCAATCACAGGGCCCTATTACTATGGCTACACCTTC
TRBJ1-1	TRBV28	NA	NA	CASTLEHTEAFF	TGTGCCAGCACCCTTGAGCACACTGAAGCTTTCTTT
TRBJ1-1	TRBV4-3	TRBD1	NA	CASSPDRQGGMNTEAFF	TGCGCCAGCAGCCCCGACAGACAGGGCGGTATGAACACTGAAGCTTTCTTT
TRBJ1-1	TRBV6-5	NA	NA	CASSYSVRMGSAFF	TGTGCCAGCAGTTACTCGGTTCGAATGGGCTCCGCTTTCTTT
TRBJ1-6	TRBV19	NA	once	CASRLTGTYNSPLHF	TGTGCCAGTAGACTCACAGGGACCTATAATTCACCCCTCCACTTT
TRBJ1-1	TRBV15	NA	NA	CATSKQENTEAFF	TGTGCCACCAGCAAACAGGAGAACACTGAAGCTTTCTTT
TRBJ1-3	TRBV12-5	NA	NA	CASGLVELGNTIYF	TGTGCTAGTGGTTTGGTCGAGTTGGGAAACACCATATATTTT
TRBJ2-3	TRBV7-2	TRBD1	NA	CASSLMSGGADTQYF	TGTGCCAGCAGCTTAATGTCAGGGGGCGCAGATACGCAGTATTTT
TRBJ1-6	TRBV6-5	TRBD1	NA	CASRKQGRGSPLHF	TGTGCCAGCAGGAAACAGGGGCGAGGTTCACCCCTCCACTTT
TRBJ2-1	TRBV27	NA	NA	CASRSTQQGNEQFF	TGTGCCAGCAGGTCAACGCAGCAGGGAAATGAGCAGTTCTTC
TRBJ2-3	TRBV19	TRBD2	NA	CASSIEGLAGGDTQYF	TGTGCCAGTAGTATCGAAGGACTAGCGGGAGGAGATACGCAGTATTTT
TRBJ2-1	TRBV2	NA	NA	CASSRELSNEQFF	TGTGCCAGCAGTAGGGAGCTTTCCAATGAGCAGTTCTTC
TRBJ2-3	TRBV6-1	NA	NA	CASSEIYGSGDTQYF	TGTGCCAGCAGTGAAATCTACGGGTCAGGGGATACGCAGTATTTT
TRBJ2-7	TRBV28	TRBD1	NA	CASSKGGTGLLYEQYF	TGTGCCAGCAGTAAGGGCGGGACAGGCCTTTTATACGAGCAGTACTTC
TRBJ1-3	TRBV18	NA	NA	CASSDRTSGNTIYF	TGTGCCAGCTCCGACAGGACCTCTGGAAACACCATATATTTT
TRBJ1-2	TRBV14	NA	once	CASSRTYRDLYGYTF	TGTGCCAGCAGCCGGACCTACAGGGACCTCTATGGCTACACCTTC
TRBJ2-1	TRBV27	TRBD1	NA	CASSLTGYYNEQFF	TGTGCCAGCAGTTTGACAGGGTACTACAATGAGCAGTTCTTC
TRBJ1-2	TRBV11-3	NA	NA	CASSMGTFVGFTSGYTF	TGTGCCAGCAGTATGGGCACTTTCGTTGGTTTCACCAGCGGCTACACCTTC
TRBJ1-3	TRBV18	NA	NA	CASSQGQPNLGNTIYF	TGTGCCAGCTCCCAAGGACAGCCTAATCTAGGAAACACCATATATTTT
TRBJ1-6	TRBV28	TRBD1	NA	CASRTGEIDSPLHF	TGTGCCAGCAGGACAGGGGAGATCGATTCACCCCTCCACTTT
TRBJ1-5	TRBV19	NA	NA	CASSIAWEQPQHF	TGTGCCAGTAGTATAGCATGGGAGCAGCCCCAGCATTTT
TRBJ2-7	TRBV18	TRBD1	NA	CASSATGTGDEQYF	TGTGCCAGCTCAGCTACCGGGACAGGGGACGAGCAGTACTTC
TRBJ1-2	TRBV5-1	TRBD1	NA	CASSITGAGYGYTF	TGCGCCAGCAGTATAACAGGGGCGGGCTATGGCTACACCTTC
TRBJ1-3	TRBV30	TRBD1	NA	CAWRGQGVGNTIYF	TGTGCCTGGAGGGGACAGGGGGTTGGAAACACCATATATTTT
TRBJ1-1	TRBV19	TRBD1	once	CASSDPRQGYTEAFF	TGTGCCAGTAGCGACCCAAGACAGGGTTACACTGAAGCTTTCTTT
TRBJ1-1	TRBV6-5	NA	NA	CASSYTPTTGVTEAFF	TGTGCCAGCAGTTACACCCCGACGACAGGTGTCACTGAAGCTTTCTTT
TRBJ1-6	TRBV6-2/TRBV6-3	TRBD1	NA	CASRYRTGLVYNSPLHF	TGTGCCAGCAGATACCGGACAGGGCTTGTCTATAATTCACCCCTCCACTTT
TRBJ1-3	TRBV18	TRBD1	NA	CASSPRQGGNTIYF	TGTGCCAGCTCACCACGACAGGGCGGAAACACCATATATTTT
TRBJ2-5	TRBV9	TRBD2	NA	CASSTQLAEETQYF	TGTGCCAGCAGCACACAACTAGCGGAAGAGACCCAGTACTTC
TRBJ2-5	TRBV10-2	TRBD2	NA	CASSDGAAGVETQYF	TGCGCCAGCAGTGATGGTGCGGCGGGAGTGGAGACCCAGTACTTC
TRBJ2-2	TRBV11-3	TRBD2	NA	CASSLRQGLAGGHTGELFF	TGTGCCAGCAGCTTACGACAGGGACTAGCGGGAGGGCACACCGGGGAGCTGTTTTTT
TRBJ2-5	TRBV3-1/TRBV3-2	NA	NA	CASSQVQGLGETQYF	TGTGCCAGCAGCCAGGTTCAGGGGCTCGGGGAGACCCAGTACTTC
TRBJ1-2	TRBV20-1	NA	NA	CSRSVNYGYTF	TGCAGCCGGAGTGTTAACTATGGCTACACCTTC
TRBJ1-5	TRBV7-2	NA	NA	CASSPKSWQGVQPQHF	TGTGCCAGCAGCCCCAAAAGTTGGCAGGGTGTTCAGCCCCAGCATTTT
TRBJ2-4	TRBV4-1	NA	NA	CASSQDNTQGRLAKNIQYF	TGCGCCAGCAGCCAAGATAACACCCAGGGCAGGTTAGCCAAAAACATTCAGTACTTC
TRBJ1-6	TRBV11-3	NA	once	CASSLEQINSPLHF	TGTGCCAGCAGCTTAGAACAAATTAATTCACCCCTCCACTTT
TRBJ2-1	TRBV6-1	NA	NA	CASSEAWESYNEQFF	TGTGCCAGCAGTGAAGCTTGGGAGTCGTACAATGAGCAGTTCTTC
TRBJ2-2	TRBV10-3	NA	NA	CAITPGLQPGELFF	TGTGCCATCACCCCGGGACTCCAGCCCGGGGAGCTGTTTTTT
TRBJ1-6	TRBV19	NA	NA	CASSILGAKDNSPLHF	TGTGCCAGTAGTATATTGGGGGCGAAAGATAATTCACCCCTCCACTTT
TRBJ1-1	TRBV15	TRBD1	few	CATSRTRDRWTEAFF	TGTGCCACCAGCAGAACCCGGGACAGGTGGACTGAAGCTTTCTTT
TRBJ2-5	TRBV11-3	NA	NA	CASSSRGGQETQYF	TGTGCCAGCAGCTCCAGGGGCGGCCAAGAGACCCAGTACTTC
TRBJ1-5	TRBV28	TRBD1	once	CASRLRDRGFMGYSNQPQHF	TGTGCCAGCAGGCTCAGAGACAGGGGGTTTATGGGATATAGCAATCAGCCCCAGCATTTT
TRBJ1-1	TRBV7-2	NA	NA	CASSSRLSNTEAFF	TGTGCCAGCAGCTCCCGCCTTAGTAACACTGAAGCTTTCTTT
TRBJ1-4	TRBV19	NA	NA	CASRERGEWSEKLFF	TGTGCCAGTAGAGAGCGGGGCGAATGGAGTGAAAAACTGTTTTTT
TRBJ1-6	TRBV5-5	TRBD1	NA	CASDRGKQSPLHF	TGTGCCAGCGACAGGGGGAAGCAGTCACCCCTCCACTTT
TRBJ1-2	TRBV19	NA	NA	CASSTGGVRGYTF	TGTGCCAGTAGCACGGGGGGAGTTCGGGGCTACACCTTC
TRBJ1-1	TRBV6-1	NA	NA	CASSEGRVLNTEAFF	TGTGCCAGCAGTGAGGGGAGGGTCCTGAACACTGAAGCTTTCTTT
TRBJ1-2	TRBV4-3	NA	NA	CASSQVYGQDVYGYTF	TGCGCCAGCAGCCAAGTTTACGGACAAGACGTCTATGGCTACACCTTC